This T cell receptor beta chain was recorded in a study of CD8+ T cells in alopecia areata. The authors extracted RNA and reverse transcribed it into cDNA as the sequencing template. TCRdb keeps only in-frame clones here, not all; method: immunoSEQ multiplex PCR. Of 150,000 to 200,000 clones listed, about 67% were seen once; the top ten hold around 10%. The table lists this clone with a few counts. Other DNA sequences within the sample encode an identical CDR3. Germline CDR1 is SQVTM and CDR2 is ANQGSEA. The CDR3 contains 15 residues. The J segment lost 0 bases and the V segment lost 0 bases, leaving 1 base of the junction unmatched.

Source: CD8+ T cells sorted from blood, taken at week 0. The chain has TRBV29-1 and TRBJ2-2, with 7 positions matching TRBD1. The sequence was collected from a human donor with alopecia areata. CDR3 nucleotides: TGCAGCGTTGAAGACGGGACAGCGAACACCGGGGAGCTGTTTTTT. Protein: CSVEDGTANTGELFF.